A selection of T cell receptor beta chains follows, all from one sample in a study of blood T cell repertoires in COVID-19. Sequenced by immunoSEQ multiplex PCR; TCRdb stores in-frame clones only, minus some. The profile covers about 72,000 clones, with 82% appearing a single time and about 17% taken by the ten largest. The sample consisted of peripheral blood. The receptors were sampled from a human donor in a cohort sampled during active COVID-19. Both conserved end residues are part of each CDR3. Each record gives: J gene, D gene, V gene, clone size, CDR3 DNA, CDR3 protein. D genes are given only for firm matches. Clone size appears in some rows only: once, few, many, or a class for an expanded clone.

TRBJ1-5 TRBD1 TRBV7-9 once TGTGCCAGCAGCTTGGGACAGAATAAGCCCCAGCATTTT CASSLGQNKPQHF
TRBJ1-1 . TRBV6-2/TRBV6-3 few TGTGCCAGCAGTTACCGTGCTGAAGCTTTCTTT CASSYRAEAFF
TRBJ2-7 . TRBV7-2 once TGTGCCAGCAGCTTAGCGGTTCCCTCGACGCAGGCCGAGCAGTACTTC CASSLAVPSTQAEQYF
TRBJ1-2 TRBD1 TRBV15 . TGTGCCACCAGCCGCGACAGGGACCCTAACTATGGCTACACCTTC CATSRDRDPNYGYTF
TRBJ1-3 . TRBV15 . TGTGCCACCGAAGACAGGAGAGGAGGAAACACCATATATTTT CATEDRRGGNTIYF
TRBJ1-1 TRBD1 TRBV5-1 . TGCGCCAGCAGTTTAACAGGGGAGGTCACTGAAGCTTTCTTT CASSLTGEVTEAFF
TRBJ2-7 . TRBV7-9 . TGTGCCAGCAGCGCGTCACGTCGCGAGCAGTACTTC CASSASRREQYF
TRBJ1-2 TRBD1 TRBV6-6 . TGTGCCAGCAGTTACCTTACAGGGGTTCGCGGCTACACCTTC CASSYLTGVRGYTF
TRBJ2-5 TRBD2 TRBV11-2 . TGTGCCAGCAGCTTAAGGGCGCGCAGCGGGGGGGGAGGAGAGACCCAGTACTTC CASSLRARSGGGGETQYF
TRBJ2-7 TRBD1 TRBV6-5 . TGTGCCAGCAGTTACGGGACAGGGACCTACGAGCAGTACTTC CASSYGTGTYEQYF
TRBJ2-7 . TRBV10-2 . TGCGCCAGCAGTGAGTCGGGGAGGTCCGAGCAGTACTTC CASSESGRSEQYF
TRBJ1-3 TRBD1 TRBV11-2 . TGTGCCAGCAGCCTTTACAGGGGAAGCTCTGGAAACACCATATATTTT CASSLYRGSSGNTIYF
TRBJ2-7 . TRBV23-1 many TGCGCCAGCAGTCCCTTACCCTACTCCTACGAGCAGTACTTC CASSPLPYSYEQYF
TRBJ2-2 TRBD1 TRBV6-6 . TGTGCCAGCAGCAGAGAGCAGGGGGCCGGGGAGCTGTTTTTT CASSREQGAGELFF
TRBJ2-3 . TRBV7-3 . TGTGCCAGCAGCTTAATGGTAGCCCGCGGCCCAGATACGCAGTATTTT CASSLMVARGPDTQYF
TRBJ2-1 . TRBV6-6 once TGTGCCAGCAGTTACGGTGCGGGCATCCATGAGCAGTTCTTC CASSYGAGIHEQFF
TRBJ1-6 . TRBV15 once TGTGCCACCAGCAGAGAGACAGTGTCTAATTCACCCCTCCACTTT CATSRETVSNSPLHF
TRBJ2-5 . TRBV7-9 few TGTGCCAGCAGCGATTTACAAGGGGGTCCGGAGACCCAGTACTTC CASSDLQGGPETQYF
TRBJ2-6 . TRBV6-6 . TGTGCCAGCACCACGAGGAGGGCCGGGGCCAACGTCCTGACTTTC CASTTRRAGANVLTF
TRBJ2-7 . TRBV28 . TGTGCCAGCAGTTTATCAGGGATCTACGAGCAGTACTTC CASSLSGIYEQYF
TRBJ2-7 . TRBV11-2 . TGTGCCAGCAGCTCCTTAAGGGGAGGAAGGCTCTACGAGCAGTACTTC CASSSLRGGRLYEQYF
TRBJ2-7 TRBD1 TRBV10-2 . TGCGCCAGCAGACTTGGGGGGACAGGAGACTACGAGCAGTACTTC CASRLGGTGDYEQYF
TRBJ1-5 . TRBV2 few TGTGCCAGCAACAGGGAACATTCCCAGCCCCAGCATTTT CASNREHSQPQHF
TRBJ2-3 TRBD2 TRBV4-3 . TGCGCCAGCAGCCAAGAATTGCCGGGGGGTTCAGATACGCAGTATTTT CASSQELPGGSDTQYF
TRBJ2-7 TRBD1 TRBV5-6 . TGTGCCAGCAGCCTTGGGACAGGTTTTTACTACGAGCAGTACTTC CASSLGTGFYYEQYF
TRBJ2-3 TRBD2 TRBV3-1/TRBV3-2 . TGTGCCAGCCACCGGGGAAGCGGGGGGAACGATTCGGGTACGCAGTATTTT CASHRGSGGNDSGTQYF
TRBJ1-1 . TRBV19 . TGTGCCAGTAGCGCCGGGGATGCCACTGAAGCTTTCTTT CASSAGDATEAFF
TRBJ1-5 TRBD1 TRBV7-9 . TGTGCCAGCAGCTCTGGACAGGGGGTTCAGCCCCAGCATTTT CASSSGQGVQPQHF
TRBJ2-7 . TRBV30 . TGTGCCTACGCTGGGGGGACCTACGAGCAGTACTTC CAYAGGTYEQYF
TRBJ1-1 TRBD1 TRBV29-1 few TGCAGCGTTCGCACTCCGGACAGGGGCCTGAACACTGAAGCTTTCTTT CSVRTPDRGLNTEAFF
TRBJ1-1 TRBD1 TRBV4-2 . TGTGCCAGCAGCCCAACGGACAGGGGAGACACTGAAGCTTTCTTT CASSPTDRGDTEAFF
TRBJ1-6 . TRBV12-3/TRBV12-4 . TGTGCCAGCAGTTTAAACAGACGGTCACCCCTCCACTTT CASSLNRRSPLHF
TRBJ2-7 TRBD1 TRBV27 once TGTGCCAGCAGTCGACAGGGAGTGGGGCAGTACTTC CASSRQGVGQYF
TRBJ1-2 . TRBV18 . TGTGCCAGCTCAGTAGCCGCGAGGGGGTATGGCTACACCTTC CASSVAARGYGYTF
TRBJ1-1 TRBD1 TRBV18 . TGTGCCAGCTCACGTGACAGGGGGCTCGAGAACACTGAAGCTTTCTTT CASSRDRGLENTEAFF
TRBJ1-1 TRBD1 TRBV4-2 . TGTGCCAGCAGCCCAAGGGGGACAGCCACTGAAGCTTTCTTT CASSPRGTATEAFF
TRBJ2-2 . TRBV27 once TGTGCCAGCAGTTTATTTAGGGGCGGCACCGGGGAGCTGTTTTTT CASSLFRGGTGELFF
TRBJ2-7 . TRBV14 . TGTGCCAGCAGCCAAGATGTACGCGAGGCTCACTACGAGCAGTACTTC CASSQDVREAHYEQYF
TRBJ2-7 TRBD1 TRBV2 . TGTGCCAGCAGAGCGACAGGGTTGGACGAGCAGTACTTC CASRATGLDEQYF
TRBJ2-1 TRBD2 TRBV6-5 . TGTGCCAGCAGTCTCGTGGGTAGCGGGAACAATGAGCAGTTCTTC CASSLVGSGNNEQFF
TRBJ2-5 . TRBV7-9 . TGTGCCAGCAGCTTTAGACAGAATGGGGAGACCCAGTACTTC CASSFRQNGETQYF
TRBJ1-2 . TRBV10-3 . TGTGCCATCAGTGAGCTGGCAGGGGACTATGGCTACACCTTC CAISELAGDYGYTF
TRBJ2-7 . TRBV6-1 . TGTGCCAGCAGTGTAACTCCGGGACTGACAACGGGGGAGCAGTACTTC CASSVTPGLTTGEQYF
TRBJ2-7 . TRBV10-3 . TGTGCCATCAGTGACCCTGGGAGCCGAGCCTACGAGCAGTACTTC CAISDPGSRAYEQYF
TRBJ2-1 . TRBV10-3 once TGTGCCATCAGTGAGGGGAGCTCCTACAATGAGCAGTTCTTC CAISEGSSYNEQFF